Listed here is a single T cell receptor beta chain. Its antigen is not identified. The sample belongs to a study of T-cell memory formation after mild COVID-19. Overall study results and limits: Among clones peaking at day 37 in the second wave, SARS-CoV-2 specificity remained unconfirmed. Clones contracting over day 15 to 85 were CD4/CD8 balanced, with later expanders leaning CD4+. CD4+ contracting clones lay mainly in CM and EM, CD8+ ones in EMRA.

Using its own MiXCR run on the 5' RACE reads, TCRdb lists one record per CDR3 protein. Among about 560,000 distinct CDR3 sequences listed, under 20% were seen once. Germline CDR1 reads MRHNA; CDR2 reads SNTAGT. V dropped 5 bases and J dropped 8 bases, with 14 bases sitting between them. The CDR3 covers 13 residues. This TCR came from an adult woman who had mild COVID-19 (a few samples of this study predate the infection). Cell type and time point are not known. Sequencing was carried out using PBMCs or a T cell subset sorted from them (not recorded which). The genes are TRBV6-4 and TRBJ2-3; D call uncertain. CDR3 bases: TGTGCCAGCAGTCAAGACACCGTCAGTACGCAGTATTTT. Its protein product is CASSQDTVSTQYF.